These 27 T cell receptor beta chains were all obtained from the same sample, sequenced in a study of radiotherapy plus CTLA-4 blockade in lung cancer. Using immunoSEQ multiplex PCR, the repertoire was profiled, and TCRdb retains in-frame clones only, with some absent. The top ten clones hold approximately 8.3% of a sample with about 41,000 clones, less than 85% of them seen once. The sequenced sample was peripheral blood, obtained from a patient treated with radiotherapy plus ipilimumab. Source of these receptors: a human donor with non-small cell lung cancer who had stable disease on radiotherapy plus ipilimumab.

The genes are TRBV6-1 and TRBJ2-3, with 8 positions matching TRBD2. CDR1 and CDR2 (germline): MNHNS, SASEGT. CDR3 length: 16 residues. V dropped 1 base and J dropped 3; count of bases not matched to a gene: 6. The CDR3 region is CASSEVGTRPTDTQYF. The CDR3 DNA follows: TGTGCCAGCAGTGAAGTCGGGACTAGGCCTACAGATACGCAGTATTTT.

This clone has only a few counts. The gene calls are TRBV14 and TRBJ1-5, with TRBD1 matching 9 bases. Per the germline V gene, CDR1 is SGHDN and CDR2 is FVKESK. CDR3 length: 14 amino acids. Germline trimming cut 8 bases from V and 7 bases from J; bases unmatched to any gene: 9. The CDR3 DNA follows: TGTGCCAGCCCCTCACTGGGACAGGGACAGCCCCAGCATTTT. It specifies CASPSLGQGQPQHF.

This chain joins TRBV6-5 and TRBJ1-2, with D maybe TRBD1 (6 bases). V shed 7 bases and J shed 2 bases, with 17 bases lying between them. Per germline, CDR1 MNHEY and CDR2 SVGAGI. CDR3 length equals 15 residues. Here the CDR3 DNA reads TGTGCCAGCACCAAGGGGGGGCCTAACAACTATGGCTACACCTTC. This gives the protein CASTKGGPNNYGYTF.

A remark on this clone: This same CDR3 is encoded by further DNA sequences in the sample. The chain recombines TRBV9 with TRBJ2-7; 7 bases agree with TRBD1. Trimming cost V 3 bases and J 0 bases; bases outside gene matches: 9. The germline V gene has CDR1 SGDLS and CDR2 YYNGEE. The CDR3 length is 16 residues. In DNA, the CDR3 is TGTGCCAGCAGCGCCAGGGACAGTTACAGCTCCTACGAGCAGTACTTC. Amino acids: CASSARDSYSSYEQYF.

The CDR3 DNA reads as TGTGCCAGCAGCCTGAACGATGATGGCTACACCTTC. The encoded protein is CASSLNDDGYTF. This chain connects TRBV7-6 to TRBJ1-2; D unclear. Trimming shortened V by 5 bases and J by 6 bases, and 10 bases separated the two germline ends. The CDR3 spans 12 residues. CDR1 is SGHVS, CDR2 FNYEAQ, per germline.

This clone turned up a few times. The chain combines TRBV19 with TRBJ1-4, with 7 bases aligning to TRBD1. The CDR3 is made up of 14 amino acids. Trimming cost V 1 base and J 7 bases; bases outside gene matches: 3. In germline, CDR1 is LNHDA, CDR2 SQIVND (reference sequence). CDR3 sequence: CASSIGQGREKLFF. In DNA, the CDR3 is TGTGCCAGTAGTATAGGACAGGGCCGTGAAAAACTGTTTTTT.

This chain connects TRBV7-9 to TRBJ1-1; D is unclear. CDR1 and CDR2 (germline): SEHNR, FQNEAQ (reference sequence). V was trimmed by 2 bases and J by 5 bases, leaving 18 bases between them. The length of the CDR3 is 16 residues. The CDR3 sequence: CASSLPATVGWTEAFF. In DNA, the CDR3 is TGTGCCAGCAGCTTACCCGCGACGGTAGGATGGACTGAAGCTTTCTTT.

Turning to this clone: This sample also contains other DNA sequences that code for the same CDR3. The CDR3 DNA follows: TGCGCCAGCAGCCTATCACTGGCGGGGGGGCTCGAGCAGTACTTC. Protein sequence: CASSLSLAGGLEQYF. V is TRBV4-1 and J is TRBJ2-7; 9 bases agree with TRBD2. The trim removed 4 bases at V and 6 bases at J, leaving 10 bases unmatched. This CDR3 has 15 amino acids. Germline V CDR1 and CDR2: MGHRA, YSYEKL.

The V call is TRBV6-5, the J call TRBJ1-1; 7 positions match TRBD1. The CDR3 is made up of 14 amino acids. Germline CDR1 MNHEY, CDR2 SVGAGI. The V segment lost 5 bases and the J segment 7 bases; nucleotides outside the gene matches: 10. The CDR3 protein is CASSQARQGGEAFF. DNA for the CDR3: TGTGCCAGCAGTCAAGCCCGACAGGGAGGTGAAGCTTTCTTT.

This clone appeared a single time. The chain uses TRBV2 and TRBJ1-4; no definite D call. The germline V and J ends were trimmed by 1 base and 1 base, with 7 bases remaining between them. This CDR3 is 15 amino acids long. The germline gives CDR1 SNHLY, CDR2 FYNNEI. CDR3 DNA: TGTGCCAGCAGTGAAGGCGGGTTAACTAATGAAAAACTGTTTTTT. Encoded protein: CASSEGGLTNEKLFF.

The chain carries TRBV5-6 and TRBJ2-7; D possibly corresponds to TRBD1 (6 bases). CDR3 length: 14 residues. Trimming cost V 1 base and J 6 bases, with 14 bases left between them. The germline V gene encodes CDR1 SGHDT and CDR2 YYEEEE. The CDR3 protein is CASSLLGATREQYF. The CDR3 DNA sequence: TGTGCCAGCAGCTTGCTGGGGGCAACTCGCGAGCAGTACTTC.

The rearrangement links TRBV5-6 to TRBJ1-2, with TRBD1 matching over 7 bases. The germline V gene has CDR1 SGHDT and CDR2 YYEEEE. V was pared by 2 bases and J by 6 bases, with 13 bases of the junction left unmatched. There are 16 residues in the CDR3. Here the CDR3 DNA reads TGTGCCAGCAGCTTTTTGAGCGCAGGGGGAGTAGATGGCTACACCTTC. Translating gives CASSFLSAGGVDGYTF. The full variable domain, rest sourced from reference TRBV5-6 and TRBJ1-2, is DAGVTQSPTHLIKTRGQQVTLRCSPKSGHDTVSWYQQALGQGPQFIFQYYEEEERQRGNFPDRFSGHQFPNYSSELNVNALLLGDSALYLCASSFLSAGGVDGYTFGSGTRLTVV.

J is TRBJ1-5 and V is TRBV30, with D maybe TRBD1 (5 bases). The CDR3 has 16 residues. CDR1 and CDR2 from the germline V gene are GTSNPN and SVGIG (reference sequence). V lost 2 bases and J 7 bases, leaving 21 bases between the germline ends. The CDR3 sequence is CAWSTALDMFGQPQHF. DNA for the CDR3: TGTGCCTGGAGTACCGCCCTGGACATGTTTGGGCAGCCCCAGCATTTT.

This chain uses TRBV5-4 with TRBJ2-5; D perhaps matches TRBD1 (6 bases). The V and J ends lost 4 bases and 4 bases respectively, with 17 bases between them. The CDR3 covers 15 residues. Germline V gene data show CDR1 as SGHNT and CDR2 as YYREEE (reference sequence). The CDR3: CASSPTGRDGETQYF. The CDR3 coding sequence is TGTGCCAGCAGCCCTACAGGGAGAGATGGAGAGACCCAGTACTTC.

The chain combines TRBV9 with TRBJ1-3, with TRBD1 identical over 8 bases. The V segment lost 0 bases and the J segment 3 bases; nucleotides outside the gene matches: 2. CDR1 and CDR2 (germline): SGDLS, YYNGEE. CDR3 length: 15 amino acids. CDR3 sequence: CASSVAQGGGNTIYF. CDR3 DNA sequence: TGTGCCAGCAGCGTAGCACAGGGGGGTGGAAACACCATATATTTT.

CDR3 sequence: CASKPSSGNTIYF. CDR3 nucleotides: TGCGCCAGCAAACCCTCCTCTGGAAACACCATATATTTT. This chain connects TRBV10-1 to TRBJ1-3; no definite D call. The V and J ends lost 7 bases and 0 bases respectively, with 7 bases between them. In germline, CDR1 is WNHNN, CDR2 SYGVQD (reference sequence). This CDR3 contains 13 residues.

This rearrangement joins TRBV20-1 to TRBJ1-1; D not certain. The V end lost 5 bases, the J end lost 0 bases, and 4 bases lay between the germline ends. Germline loops: CDR1 DFQATT, CDR2 SNEGSKA (reference sequence). The length of the CDR3 is 11 residues. In DNA, the CDR3 is TGCAGTGCTCCCGTGAACACTGAAGCTTTCTTT. Translation: CSAPVNTEAFF.

Ten or more counts support this clone. The genes are TRBV4-1 and TRBJ1-2; D gene uncertain. The CDR3 covers 16 residues. Trimming cost V 4 bases and J 2 bases, with 17 bases left between them. The germline CDR1 and CDR2 sequences are MGHRA and YSYEKL. The CDR3 nucleotides read TGCGCCAGCAGCCGATATGCTAGTGGACCCAACTATGGCTACACCTTC. The encoded protein is CASSRYASGPNYGYTF.

This chain links TRBV5-1 with TRBJ2-1; tentatively, D is TRBD1 (5 bases). In germline, CDR1 is SGHRS, CDR2 YFSETQ. There are 14 residues in the CDR3. The V end lost 0 bases, the J end lost 6 bases, and 10 bases lay between the germline ends. Here the CDR3 DNA reads TGCGCCAGCAGCTTGGGACAGACCCTCAATGAGCAGTTCTTC. Protein: CASSLGQTLNEQFF.

The J gene is TRBJ2-5, the V gene TRBV7-3; no firm D call. V was clipped by 2 bases and J by 5 bases, with 9 bases between them. The germline V gene encodes CDR1 SGHTA and CDR2 FQGTGA. The CDR3 is 13 amino acids. CDR3 residues: CASSLGGWETQYF. The CDR3 DNA reads as TGTGCCAGCAGCTTAGGCGGTTGGGAGACCCAGTACTTC.

V and J are TRBV11-2 and TRBJ2-7; D is perhaps TRBD1 (6 bases). Germline-derived CDR1 and CDR2 are SGHAT and FQNNGV. Between the trimmed V and J ends, which lost 6 bases and 3 bases, there was a span of 18 bases. The CDR3 is 15 amino acids. CDR3 sequence: CASRTFRDINYEQYF. The CDR3 bases are TGTGCCAGCAGAACTTTCCGGGACATAAACTACGAGCAGTACTTC.

The chain employs TRBV18 and TRBJ2-1, with D hard to call. This CDR3 region has 12 residues. CDR1 and CDR2 (germline): KGHSH, LQKENI. Trimming pared 2 bases from V and 10 bases from J, leaving 9 bases between. Here the CDR3 DNA reads TGTGCCAGCTCACCATATGTGGGGGAGCAGTTCTTC. This codes for CASSPYVGEQFF.

The chain couples TRBV7-9 to TRBJ2-5; D may correspond to TRBD1 or TRBD2 (6 bases each). Looked up from germline, CDR1 is SEHNR and CDR2 is FQNEAQ (reference sequence). Trimming pared 5 bases from V and 0 bases from J, leaving 25 bases between. The length of the CDR3 is 19 residues. CDR3 residues: CASSGRGGGLEGYQETQYF. The DNA for the CDR3 is TGTGCCAGCAGCGGCCGCGGAGGGGGATTGGAGGGGTACCAAGAGACCCAGTACTTC.

This chain uses TRBV7-2 with TRBJ1-4; TRBD1 might be the D (6 bases). Germline V gene sequence: CDR1 SGHTA, CDR2 FQGNSA. V dropped 5 bases and J dropped 3 bases, with 10 bases sitting between them. This CDR3 has 14 amino acids. This CDR3 reads CASSLGGANEKLFF. The DNA for the CDR3 is TGTGCCAGCAGCCTAGGGGGTGCTAATGAAAAACTGTTTTTT.

This chain connects TRBV7-9 to TRBJ1-3; no clear D gene. V lost 1 base to trimming and J lost 4 bases, with 8 bases between them. This CDR3 has 14 amino acids. Per the germline V gene, CDR1 is SEHNR and CDR2 is FQNEAQ (reference sequence). The DNA for the CDR3 is TGTGCCAGCAGCTTAGGTAACAGCGGAAACACCATATATTTT. Its translation is CASSLGNSGNTIYF.

This CDR3 is CASSSKPQGVGTEAFF. In nucleotides, the CDR3 is TGTGCCAGTAGTTCAAAACCACAGGGTGTAGGGACTGAAGCTTTCTTT. The chain is built from TRBV19 and TRBJ1-1; weak D call: TRBD1 (6 bases). V shed 5 bases and J shed 5 bases, with 21 bases lying between them. This CDR3 contains 16 residues. Germline V gene sequence: CDR1 LNHDA, CDR2 SQIVND (reference sequence).

J is TRBJ1-1 and V is TRBV12-5; D is uncertain. The CDR3 sequence is 14 residues long. Trimming removed 1 base from V and 1 base from J, with 7 bases in between. The V gene's germline CDR1 is LGHNT and CDR2 FRNRAP. CDR3 DNA sequence: TGTGCTAGTGGTTTGGGACCCTCGAACACTGAAGCTTTCTTT. Its translation: CASGLGPSNTEAFF.